These T cell receptor beta chains were read from a single sample in a study of T cell repertoires in cytomegalovirus infection. TCRdb independently ran MiXCR on the reads; one entry per CDR3 protein. In the table there are 650,000 to 900,000 distinct CDR3 sequences, 32% of which are singletons. These receptors lack a known antigen. Sequences were derived from cultured CD8+ T cells from PBMCs, sampled from culture after CMV antigen stimulation. All receptors derive from a human donor in good health (CMV status not recorded). Some clones in this sample may be carry-over from other donors' samples. The CDR3 runs from the conserved cysteine through the conserved F or W. The D gene is left open where the match is weak. Size is stated for part of the rows, as once, few or many counts, or as a class when the clone is expanded.

J: TRBJ2-7; V: TRBV27; D: -; size: -; DNA: TGTGTCAGCAGTTTAGGTTACAGGGCCGCCGAGCAGTACTTC; CDR3: CVSSLGYRAAEQYF
J: TRBJ2-3; V: TRBV18; D: TRBD2; size: -; DNA: TGTGCCAGCTCACCACGCGCGAGCGGGGCCACAGATACGCAGTATTTT; CDR3: CASSPRASGATDTQYF
J: TRBJ2-7; V: TRBV20-1; D: TRBD1; size: -; DNA: TGCAGTGCGAACAGGGGTAGCTCCTACGAGCAGTACTTC; CDR3: CSANRGSSYEQYF
J: TRBJ2-1; V: TRBV27; D: -; size: few; DNA: TGTGCCAGCAGAACTCTTTATTTTGGGGGCTCCTACAATGAGCAGTTCTTC; CDR3: CASRTLYFGGSYNEQFF
J: TRBJ1-2; V: TRBV7-6; D: TRBD1; size: many; DNA: TGTGCCAGCAGCCCCACACGAGGAGGGGGCCCCACTAACTATGGCTACACCTTC; CDR3: CASSPTRGGGPTNYGYTF
J: TRBJ2-1; V: TRBV14; D: -; size: -; DNA: TGTGCCAGCAGCCAAGTCCCCTTCCATGAGCAGTTCTTC; CDR3: CASSQVPFHEQFF
J: TRBJ1-2; V: TRBV7-6; D: -; size: -; DNA: TGTGCCAGCAGCTTAGCTGGAGGGCCGCAGGGCTACACCTTC; CDR3: CASSLAGGPQGYTF
J: TRBJ2-5; V: TRBV19; D: TRBD2; size: few; DNA: TGTGCCAGTGGACTAGCGGGGGGCTACACAGAGACCCAGTACTTC; CDR3: CASGLAGGYTETQYF
J: TRBJ2-7; V: TRBV6-5; D: -; size: -; DNA: TGTGCCAGCAGTTACGGGACCGCCGTCACCGAGCAGTACTTC; CDR3: CASSYGTAVTEQYF
J: TRBJ1-1; V: TRBV7-8; D: -; size: few; DNA: TGTGCCAGCAGCTTAAGGTGGCAGACGAGGACTGAAGCTTTCTTT; CDR3: CASSLRWQTRTEAFF
J: TRBJ1-1; V: TRBV23-1; D: -; size: many; DNA: TGCGCCAGCAGTCAATCTCCCGCAGGACTGAACACTGAAGCTTTCTTT; CDR3: CASSQSPAGLNTEAFF
J: TRBJ2-3; V: TRBV27; D: -; size: few; DNA: TGTGCCAGCAGTTCCTACTCGGACAATACAGATACGCAGTATTTT; CDR3: CASSSYSDNTDTQYF
J: TRBJ2-5; V: TRBV19; D: -; size: -; DNA: TGTGCCAGTACCCCCACCGGGGGCCGAACCCAGGAGACCCAGTACTTC; CDR3: CASTPTGGRTQETQYF
J: TRBJ2-1; V: TRBV12-3/TRBV12-4; D: -; size: many; DNA: TGTGCCAGCAGTTTAGGTGCTGGTGAGCAGTTCTTC; CDR3: CASSLGAGEQFF
J: TRBJ2-2; V: TRBV7-2; D: TRBD2; size: many; DNA: TGTGCCAGCAGCTCCGGGACTAGAGGGGGGAACACCGGGGAGCTGTTTTTT; CDR3: CASSSGTRGGNTGELFF
J: TRBJ2-5; V: TRBV29-1; D: TRBD2; size: few; DNA: TGCAGCGGGGAGGGCCAATTCGGGGAGACCCAGTACTTC; CDR3: CSGEGQFGETQYF
J: TRBJ1-4; V: TRBV6-6; D: -; size: few; DNA: TGTGCCAGCACCCTTTCGGCCGCAACTAATGAAAAACTGTTTTTT; CDR3: CASTLSAATNEKLFF
J: TRBJ2-5; V: TRBV15; D: -; size: few; DNA: TGTGCCACCAGCAGAGGAATGGCAGCCCAAGAGACCCAGTACTTC; CDR3: CATSRGMAAQETQYF
J: TRBJ1-2; V: TRBV20-1; D: -; size: -; DNA: TGCAGTGCAAGAACTAGGGGGGACTATGGCTACACCTTC; CDR3: CSARTRGDYGYTF
J: TRBJ2-5; V: TRBV6-6; D: -; size: -; DNA: TGTGCCAGCAGTTACCCCAACCAAGAGACCCAGTACTTC; CDR3: CASSYPNQETQYF
J: TRBJ1-2; V: TRBV6-5; D: -; size: few; DNA: TGTGCCTCTCTCGACAGCTATGGCTACACCTTC; CDR3: CASLDSYGYTF
J: TRBJ2-1; V: TRBV6-2/TRBV6-3; D: -; size: -; DNA: TGTGCCAGCAGCGCCGCCGCTAATGAGCAGTTCTTC; CDR3: CASSAAANEQFF
J: TRBJ2-3; V: TRBV14; D: -; size: -; DNA: TGTGCCAGCAGCCAGTACAGGGAGAGCACAGATACGCAGTATTTT; CDR3: CASSQYRESTDTQYF
J: TRBJ1-1; V: TRBV19; D: -; size: few; DNA: TGTGCCAGTAACCCACTCTATACAGATCACACTGAAGCTTTCTTT; CDR3: CASNPLYTDHTEAFF
J: TRBJ1-2; V: TRBV2; D: -; size: few; DNA: TGTGCCAGCAGTGAAACCCGGACAGACCGGAACTATGGCTACACCTTC; CDR3: CASSETRTDRNYGYTF
J: TRBJ2-5; V: TRBV9; D: -; size: -; DNA: -; CDR3: CASSVVRTSFLETQYF
J: TRBJ2-4; V: TRBV7-6; D: -; size: -; DNA: TGTGCCAGCAGCCCGACAATAGGGACCAAAAACATTCAGTACTTC; CDR3: CASSPTIGTKNIQYF
J: TRBJ2-5; V: TRBV14; D: -; size: few; DNA: TGTGCCAGCAGCCAAGATGGTCAAGAGACCCAGTACTTC; CDR3: CASSQDGQETQYF
J: TRBJ2-3; V: TRBV11-2; D: -; size: few; DNA: TGTGCCACCCAAATCGGCAGGGTGGCAGATACGCAGTATTTT; CDR3: CATQIGRVADTQYF
J: TRBJ2-7; V: TRBV27; D: TRBD1; size: -; DNA: TGTGCCAGCAATGACAGGGGGCCTTCCTACGAGCAGTACTTC; CDR3: CASNDRGPSYEQYF
J: TRBJ2-7; V: TRBV5-1; D: -; size: -; DNA: TGCGCCAGCAGCCCCGCTATCCGGGGTGATAGTGAGCAGTACTTC; CDR3: CASSPAIRGDSEQYF